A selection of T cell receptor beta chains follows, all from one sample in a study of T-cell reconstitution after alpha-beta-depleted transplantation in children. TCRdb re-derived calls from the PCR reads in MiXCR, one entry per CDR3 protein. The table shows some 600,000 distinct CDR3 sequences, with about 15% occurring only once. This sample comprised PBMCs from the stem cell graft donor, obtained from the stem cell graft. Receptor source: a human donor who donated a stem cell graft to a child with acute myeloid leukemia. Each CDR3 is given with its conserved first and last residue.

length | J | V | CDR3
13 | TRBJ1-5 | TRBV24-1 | CATSGSSNQPQHF
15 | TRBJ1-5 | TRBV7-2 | CASSLGRAVNQPQHF
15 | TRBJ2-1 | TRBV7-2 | CASSSTGTGGDEQFF
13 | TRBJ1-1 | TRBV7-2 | CASSPPGGIGAFF
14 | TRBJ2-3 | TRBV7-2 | CASSLASVLDTQYF
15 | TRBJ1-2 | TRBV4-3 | CASSQDSGQPYGYTF
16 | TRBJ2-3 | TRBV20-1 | CSVSGQAGGNTDTQYF
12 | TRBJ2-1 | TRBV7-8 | CASSKTQGLQFF
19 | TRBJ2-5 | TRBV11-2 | CASSLSVIPGSLGGETQYF
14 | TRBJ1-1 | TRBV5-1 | CASSPRGGSAEAFF
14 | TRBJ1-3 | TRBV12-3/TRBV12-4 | CASSLRGKGNTIYF
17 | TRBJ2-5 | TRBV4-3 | CASSQDPSGGIQETQYF
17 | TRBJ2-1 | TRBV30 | CAWSPGLAGLGVNEQFF
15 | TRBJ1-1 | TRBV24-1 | CATEGRQGQNTEAFF
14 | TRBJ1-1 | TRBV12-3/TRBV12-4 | CASSTTTGSTEAFF
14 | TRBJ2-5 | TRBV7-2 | CASGLAGLQETQYF
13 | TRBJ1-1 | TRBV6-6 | CASSSDPRKGAFF
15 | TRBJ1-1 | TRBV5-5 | CASSLGEILNTEAFF
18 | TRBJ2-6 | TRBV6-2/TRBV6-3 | CASSYGTDFSSGANVLTF
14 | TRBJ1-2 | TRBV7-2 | CASSSSRVDYGYTF
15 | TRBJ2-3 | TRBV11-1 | CASPKVGASTDTQYF
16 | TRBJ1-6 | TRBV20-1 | CSASVARGGNNSPLHF
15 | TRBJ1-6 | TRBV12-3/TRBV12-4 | CASSFSGRTGAPLHF
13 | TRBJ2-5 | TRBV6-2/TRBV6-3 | CASSYGHRETQYF
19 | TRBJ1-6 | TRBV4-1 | CASSPLGASPLGENSPLHF
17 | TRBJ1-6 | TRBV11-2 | CASSLPAGTGGNSPLHF
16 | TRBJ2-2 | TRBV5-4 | CASSFGQVANTGELFF
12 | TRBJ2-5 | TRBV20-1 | CSARTVQETQYF
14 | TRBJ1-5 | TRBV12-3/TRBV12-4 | CASSRGGANQPQHF
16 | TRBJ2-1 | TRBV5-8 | CASSTGLAGVRNEQFF